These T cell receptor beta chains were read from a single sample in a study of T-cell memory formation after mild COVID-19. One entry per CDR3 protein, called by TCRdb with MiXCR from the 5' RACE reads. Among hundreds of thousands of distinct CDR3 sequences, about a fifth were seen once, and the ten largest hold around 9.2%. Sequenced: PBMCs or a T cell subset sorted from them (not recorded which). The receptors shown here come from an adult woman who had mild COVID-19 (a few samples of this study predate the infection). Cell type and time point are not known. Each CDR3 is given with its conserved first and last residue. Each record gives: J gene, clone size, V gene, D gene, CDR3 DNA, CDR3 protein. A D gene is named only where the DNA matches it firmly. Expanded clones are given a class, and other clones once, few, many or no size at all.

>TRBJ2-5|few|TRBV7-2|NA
TGTGCCAGCAGACAGGGAGGCCAAGAGACCCAGTACTTC
CASRQGGQETQYF
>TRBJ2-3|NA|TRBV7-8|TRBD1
TGTGCCAGCAGCTTGGGGGACAGCTTCACAGATACGCAGTATTTT
CASSLGDSFTDTQYF
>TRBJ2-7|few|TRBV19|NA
TGTGCCAGTAGTATCGGCTTGGGAACCTACGAGCAGTACTTC
CASSIGLGTYEQYF
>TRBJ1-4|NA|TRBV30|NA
TGTGCCTGGAGTGGATCACAGAAGAATGAAAAACTGTTTTTT
CAWSGSQKNEKLFF
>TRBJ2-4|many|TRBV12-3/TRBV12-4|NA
TGTGCCAGCAGTTTTGTAGCGAAAAACATTCAGTACTTC
CASSFVAKNIQYF
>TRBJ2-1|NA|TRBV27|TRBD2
TGTGCCAGCAGTTTCTCCTCTAATTGGGTAGCGGGATACAATGAGCAGTTCTTC
CASSFSSNWVAGYNEQFF
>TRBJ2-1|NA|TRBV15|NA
TGTGCCACCAGCAGCTGGGGTGGGCAATGGGATGAGCAGTTCTTC
CATSSWGGQWDEQFF
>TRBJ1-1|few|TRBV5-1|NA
TGCGCCAGCAGCCTGACGCTGCGGGACGGAGCTTTCTTT
CASSLTLRDGAFF
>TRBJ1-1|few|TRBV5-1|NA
TGCGCCAGCAGCCGATGGACCGCCGCTACTGAAGCTTTCTTT
CASSRWTAATEAFF
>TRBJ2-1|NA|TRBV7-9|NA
TGTGCCAGCAGCGCTGGACTGCCCGATTTTTACAATGAGCAGTTCTTC
CASSAGLPDFYNEQFF
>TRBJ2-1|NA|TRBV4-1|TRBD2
TGCGCCAGCAGCCACGGGACTAGCGATCTCAATGAGCAGTTCTTC
CASSHGTSDLNEQFF
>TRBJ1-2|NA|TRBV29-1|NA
TGCAGCGTGGTCAGCGTCGGCGGCTACACCTTC
CSVVSVGGYTF
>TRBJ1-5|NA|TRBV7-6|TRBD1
TGTGCCAGCAGCTTAGCGTCCGGGACAGGAGCTAGCAATCAGCCCCAGCATTTT
CASSLASGTGASNQPQHF
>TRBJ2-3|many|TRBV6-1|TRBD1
TGTGCCAGCAGGAAACAGGGGGCCGCAGATACGCAGTATTTT
CASRKQGAADTQYF
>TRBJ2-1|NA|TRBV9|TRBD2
TGTGCCAGCAGCGTAGTCTCCCTAGGCAGCGGGAGTCTTGAGCAGTTCTTC
CASSVVSLGSGSLEQFF
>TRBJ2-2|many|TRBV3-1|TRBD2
TGTGCCAGCAGCCAAGGACTAGCGGGCGCCACCGGGGAGCTGTTTTTT
CASSQGLAGATGELFF
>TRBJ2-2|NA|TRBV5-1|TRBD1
TGCGCCAGCAGCCTCAGGACAGGGGGCCGTACCGGGGAGCTGTTTTTT
CASSLRTGGRTGELFF
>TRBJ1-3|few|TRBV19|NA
TGTGCCAGTAGTATCTGGGATTTCGGAAACACCATATATTTT
CASSIWDFGNTIYF
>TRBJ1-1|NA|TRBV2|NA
TGTGCCAGCAGGGCCGACGGTGGTACTGAAGCTTTCTTT
CASRADGGTEAFF
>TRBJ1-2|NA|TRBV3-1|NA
TGTGCCAGCAGCCCAGCACACGGGGTGCGTGGCTACACCTTC
CASSPAHGVRGYTF
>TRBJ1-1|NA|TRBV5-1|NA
TGCGCCAGCAGCTTGGCCGGTGGTGGCGTTGTCACTGAAGCTTTCTTT
CASSLAGGGVVTEAFF
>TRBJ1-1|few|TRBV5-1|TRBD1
TGCGCCAGCAGCCTGTACAGGGGAGATACTGAAGCTTTCTTT
CASSLYRGDTEAFF
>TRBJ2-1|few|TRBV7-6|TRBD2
TGTGCCAGCAGCTTAGCGCTCCGACTAGCGGGGGGAAGCTCCTACAATGAGCAGTTCTTC
CASSLALRLAGGSSYNEQFF
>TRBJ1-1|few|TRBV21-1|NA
TGTGCCAGCAGCAAAGAGAAGGAGGGAGTTTATATGAACACTGAAGCTTTCTTT
CASSKEKEGVYMNTEAFF
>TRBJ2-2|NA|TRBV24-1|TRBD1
TGTGCCACCAGTGACCCCGGGACAGGGGCGAACACCGGGGAGCTGTTTTTT
CATSDPGTGANTGELFF
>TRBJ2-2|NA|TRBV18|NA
TGTGCCAGCTCACCACCGACCTCACTTGGCACCGGGGAGCTGTTTTTT
CASSPPTSLGTGELFF
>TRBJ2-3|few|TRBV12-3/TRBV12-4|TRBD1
TGTGCCAGCAACAGGGGGGCCACAGATACGCAGTATTTT
CASNRGATDTQYF
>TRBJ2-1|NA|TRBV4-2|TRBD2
TGTGCCAGCAGCCAGCCACTAGCGGGAATGGGCAATGAGCAGTTCTTC
CASSQPLAGMGNEQFF
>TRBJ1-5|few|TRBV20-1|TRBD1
TGCAGTGCTAACGGACAGGGGGGCAATCAGCCCCAGCATTTT
CSANGQGGNQPQHF
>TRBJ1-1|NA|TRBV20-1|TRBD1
TGCAGTGCTAGGGCCCTGGGACAGGGGAGCACTGAAGCTTTCTTT
CSARALGQGSTEAFF